Listed below are T cell receptor beta chains from one sample, sequenced in a study of shared clonotypes between healthy human individuals. The method was immunoSEQ multiplex PCR; TCRdb's version includes in-frame clones alone and lacks a portion of them. The table has nearly 1,000,000 clones, less than 85% seen once. The sequenced sample consisted of memory CD4+ T cells sorted from blood. These receptors all come from a man aged 18 to 30 in good health. The CDR3 runs from the conserved cysteine through the conserved F or W. The D gene is left open where the match is weak. The listing skips clone size in some rows; elsewhere it reads once, few, many or a size class.

>-|TRBJ1-1|TRBV7-8|-
TGTGCCAGCAGCTTAGTACAGGGGAACACTGAAGCTTTCTTT
CASSLVQGNTEAFF
>few|TRBJ2-1|TRBV7-8|-
TGTGCCAGCAGCCCCCAGGGATTCGGTGAGCAGTTCTTC
CASSPQGFGEQFF
>-|TRBJ2-2|TRBV6-6|-
TGTGCCAGCAGCTCGCCCCCCATCGGGGAGCTGTTTTTT
CASSSPPIGELFF
>once|TRBJ2-3|TRBV6-1|-
TGTGCCAGCAGTGAACAGTCCGGGAGAGATACGCAGTATTTT
CASSEQSGRDTQYF
>-|TRBJ2-7|TRBV18|-
TGTGCCAGCTCATCCGGTGGGGGCTCTGGACCCTACGAACAGTACTTC
CASSSGGGSGPYEQYF
>-|TRBJ2-7|TRBV7-7|TRBD2
TGTGCTAGCAGCCCGGGACTAGCGGGAGACAAGTACTTC
CASSPGLAGDKYF
>-|TRBJ1-2|TRBV6-1|-
TGTGCCAGCAGTGCGGGGTTCTATGGCTACACCTTC
CASSAGFYGYTF
>-|TRBJ1-6|TRBV6-6|-
TGTGCCAGCAGGGGGACTGGCTATAATTCACCCCTCCACTTT
CASRGTGYNSPLHF
>-|TRBJ2-3|TRBV10-3|TRBD2
TGTGCCATCGGACTAGCGGGAGTAAAAGATACGCAGTATTTT
CAIGLAGVKDTQYF
>-|TRBJ1-4|TRBV7-2|-
TGTGCCAGCAGTTACACAGGGTTGACTAATGAAAAACTGTTTTTT
CASSYTGLTNEKLFF
>-|TRBJ2-2|TRBV27|-
TGTGCCAGCAGTCTACAGATGAACACCGGGGAGCTGTTTTTT
CASSLQMNTGELFF
>few|TRBJ2-1|TRBV30|-
TGTGCCTGGAGTGTCTTCAGCGGCAATGAGCAGTTCTTC
CAWSVFSGNEQFF
>-|TRBJ2-7|TRBV9|TRBD1
TGTGCCAGCAGCCCTCGGGACAGGGCCTACGAGCAGTACTTC
CASSPRDRAYEQYF
>-|TRBJ2-1|TRBV9|TRBD2
TGTGCCAGCAGCGTAGGGGGAGCGGGGGCCAGTGAGGGTGAGCAGTTCTTC
CASSVGGAGASEGEQFF
>-|TRBJ2-1|TRBV4-3|-
TGCGCCAGCAGCCAAGATCGGGACCGCTCCTACAATGAGCAGTTCTTC
CASSQDRDRSYNEQFF
>-|TRBJ1-5|TRBV18|-
TGTGCCAGCTCACGATCCGGGCCGGAGGGCAATCAGCCCCAGCATTTT
CASSRSGPEGNQPQHF
>once|TRBJ2-3|TRBV6-1|-
TGTGCCAGCAGTGGCCAGGGCACAGATACGCAGTATTTT
CASSGQGTDTQYF
>-|TRBJ2-1|TRBV20-1|-
TGCAGTGCTAGTTCTAAGAATGAGCAGTTCTTC
CSASSKNEQFF
>-|TRBJ2-3|TRBV10-3|-
TGTGCCATCAGTGACTCTGCGGGACTGACAGATACGCAGTATTTT
CAISDSAGLTDTQYF
>-|TRBJ1-6|TRBV6-1|-
TGTGCCAGCAGTGCTAAGTCAGGCAGGGCCGGAGTTGGGTCCCTCCACTTT
CASSAKSGRAGVGSLHF
>-|TRBJ2-2|TRBV9|-
TGTGCCAGCAGCGTAGGAACAGTGAACACCGGGGAGCTGTTTTTT
CASSVGTVNTGELFF
>-|TRBJ2-1|TRBV7-9|TRBD1
TGTGCCAGCAGCTTGGCGGGACAGGGGTTCTATGAGCAGTTCTTC
CASSLAGQGFYEQFF
>-|TRBJ2-7|TRBV15|-
TGTGCCACCAGCAGAGATCATGTAAGACAAAGGCACTTC
CATSRDHVRQRHF
>-|TRBJ1-3|TRBV11-2|TRBD1
TGTGCCAGCAGCGTAGGGGGCGGCTCTGGAAACACCATATATTTT
CASSVGGGSGNTIYF
>-|TRBJ1-5|TRBV28|-
TGTGCCAGCAGGTCAACAGGGAACGGCAATCAGCCCCAGCATTTT
CASRSTGNGNQPQHF
>-|TRBJ1-2|TRBV6-5|-
TGTGCCAGCAGTTACCCGGAGGGGAGGGGAGGATATGGCTACACCTTC
CASSYPEGRGGYGYTF
>-|TRBJ2-3|TRBV5-1|-
TGCGCCAGCTCATCGGACCCAACAGATACGCAGTATTTT
CASSSDPTDTQYF